The 14 T cell receptor beta chains presented below share a single source sample, sequenced in a study of T cell responses to AZD1222 COVID-19 vaccine. The data were produced by immunoSEQ multiplex PCR, yet TCRdb's version contains in-frame clones alone and is incomplete. The table includes fewer than 150,000 clones, approximately 86% detected once. The sample consisted of peripheral blood, taken 28 days after the second AZD1222 dose. The receptors derive from an adult who received the AZD1222 COVID-19 vaccine.

This clone was found once. This chain links TRBV28 with TRBJ2-2; no firm D call. With 2 bases removed from V and 0 bases from J, the gap between germline ends came to 10 bases. Germline CDR1 reads MDHEN; CDR2 reads SYDVKM. The CDR3 spans 16 residues. DNA of the CDR3: TGTGCCAGCAGTTTAAGAAGAAACGCGAACACCGGGGAGCTGTTTTTT. This encodes CASSLRRNANTGELFF.

The chain is built from TRBV4-1 and TRBJ1-5, with D perhaps TRBD1 (6 bases). With 4 bases removed from V and 3 bases from J, the gap between germline ends came to 13 bases. Germline V lookup: CDR1 MGHRA, CDR2 YSYEKL. The CDR3 extends over 15 amino acids. The DNA for the CDR3 is TGCGCCAGCAGCCCAAGACAGGAGGTCAATCAGCCCCAGCATTTT. Protein sequence: CASSPRQEVNQPQHF.

This clone was counted once. CDR3 sequence reads: CASSRATGDNQPQHF. Here the CDR3 DNA reads TGTGCCAGCAGCCGGGCGACAGGGGACAATCAGCCCCAGCATTTT. This chain uses TRBV16 with TRBJ1-5; 8 bases map to TRBD1. V shed 4 bases and J 3 bases; nucleotides not matched to a gene: 5. Germline loops: CDR1 KGHSY, CDR2 FQNENV. The CDR3 has 15 residues.

The gene calls are TRBV19 and TRBJ2-1; TRBD2 aligns across 12 bases. This CDR3 comprises 16 residues. V gave up 6 bases and J gave up 12 bases; unmatched junction bases: 15. CDR1 is LNHDA and CDR2 is SQIVND in the germline V gene (reference sequence). The CDR3 loop reads CASRQRTSGDLTRQFF. The CDR3 DNA is TGTGCCAGTAGACAAAGGACTAGCGGGGATCTTACCCGGCAGTTCTTC.

The CDR3, as DNA: TGTGCCAGCAGCTTAGGACTAGCGGGGGAGCAGTTCTTC. It specifies CASSLGLAGEQFF. The chain uses TRBV11-2 and TRBJ2-1, with TRBD2 matching over 11 bases. V shed 1 base and J 10 bases; nucleotides not matched to a gene: 0. CDR3 length: 13 amino acids. The germline CDR1 and CDR2 sequences are SGHAT and FQNNGV.

The CDR3 DNA is TGTGCCAGCAGCTTAGAGACAGGGGGGGTCTACGAGCAGTACTTC. Its protein product is CASSLETGGVYEQYF. This sequence joins TRBV11-1 and TRBJ2-7; 9 bases match TRBD1. Germline V gene sequence: CDR1 SGHAT, CDR2 FQDESV (reference sequence). This CDR3 is built from 15 residues. V shed 1 base and J 3 bases; nucleotides not matched to a gene: 4.

This chain connects TRBV29-1 to TRBJ2-5, with D tentatively TRBD1 (6 bases). Trimming took 5 bases from V and 5 from J, leaving 12 bases between them. The CDR3 length is 12 residues. Germline CDR1 reads SQVTM; CDR2 reads ANQGSEA. The CDR3 here is CSVSAGVETQYF. As DNA, the CDR3 is TGCAGCGTTAGTGCAGGGGTGGAGACCCAGTACTTC.

The gene calls are TRBV11-3 and TRBJ2-7, with 9 bases aligning to TRBD1. V shed 4 bases and J 6 bases; nucleotides not matched to a gene: 4. This CDR3 has 13 residues. Per germline, CDR1 SGHNT and CDR2 YENEEA. CDR3 in amino acids: CASSSGTGTEQYF. As DNA, the CDR3 is TGTGCCAGCAGCTCGGGGACAGGGACCGAGCAGTACTTC.

This chain uses TRBV6-5 with TRBJ1-2, with 8 bases lining up with TRBD1. V was clipped by 5 bases and J by 2 bases; unmatched bases: 4. Per germline, CDR1 MNHEY and CDR2 SVGAGI. The CDR3 extends over 14 amino acids. In DNA form, the CDR3 reads TGTGCCAGCAGTCTTCAGGGGGCGAACTATGGCTACACCTTC. It specifies CASSLQGANYGYTF.

The chain has TRBV5-4 and TRBJ2-7, with 10 bases matching TRBD1. Germline V gene sequence: CDR1 SGHNT, CDR2 YYREEE (reference sequence). The V gene end was trimmed by 2 bases and the J gene end by 6 bases; junction bases not matched to a gene: 8. The CDR3 consists of 15 residues. The CDR3 DNA sequence: TGTGCCAGCAGCTTTCTAGGGGACAGGGGAGCCGAGCAGTACTTC. It yields the protein CASSFLGDRGAEQYF. The whole variable domain, filled in from reference TRBV5-4 and TRBJ2-7, reads ETGVTQSPTHLIKTRGQQVTLRCSSQSGHNTVSWYQQALGQGPQFIFQYYREEENGRGNFPPRFSGLQFPNYSSELNVNALELDDSALYLCASSFLGDRGAEQYFGPGTRLTVT.

The chain links TRBV2 to TRBJ1-4, with 7 positions matching TRBD1. V lost 6 bases to trimming and J lost 5 bases; unmatched junction nucleotides: 6. Germline V gene sequence: CDR1 SNHLY, CDR2 FYNNEI. The CDR3 sequence is 14 residues long. This chain's CDR3 is CASRGQSLNEKLFF. Written as DNA, the CDR3 is TGTGCCAGCAGGGGACAGTCCTTAAATGAAAAACTGTTTTTT.

The gene calls are TRBV7-6 and TRBJ2-1; D is unresolved. V dropped 2 bases and J dropped 5 bases, with 13 bases sitting between them. From germline, CDR1 is SGHVS and CDR2 FNYEAQ. The length of the CDR3 is 15 residues. In DNA form, the CDR3 reads TGTGCCAGCAGCTTATATATTATTGGTAACAATGAGCAGTTCTTC. Translating gives CASSLYIIGNNEQFF.

The V gene is TRBV6-5, the J gene TRBJ2-5; TRBD1 agrees at 7 bases. The germline gives CDR1 MNHEY, CDR2 SVGAGI. This CDR3 contains 14 residues. Germline trimming cut 6 bases from V and 2 bases from J; bases unmatched to any gene: 6. CDR3 sequence: CASRMPGQQETQYF. CDR3 bases: TGTGCCAGCAGGATGCCGGGACAGCAAGAGACCCAGTACTTC.

The chain couples TRBV4-1 to TRBJ2-7; D is perhaps TRBD2 (6 bases). V was cut by 0 bases and J by 3 bases, with 15 bases left in between. The germline CDR1 and CDR2 sequences are MGHRA and YSYEKL. This CDR3 has 16 residues. CDR3 protein: CASSQDRRETYYEQYF. The CDR3 DNA follows: TGCGCCAGCAGCCAAGATCGTCGGGAGACATACTACGAGCAGTACTTC.